This T cell receptor beta chain was observed in a study of T cell repertoires in cytomegalovirus infection. Each CDR3 protein is one row after TCRdb ran MiXCR on the reads. The profile shows some 350,000 distinct CDR3 sequences, approximately 18% of them singletons. Germline V CDR1 and CDR2: SEHNR, FQNEAQ (reference sequence). Trimming removed 5 bases at V and 7 bases at J, with 14 bases between. CDR3 length: 13 amino acids. The sequencing sample was made of PBMCs. The chain has TRBV7-9 and TRBJ1-2, with D possibly TRBD1 on 6 matching bases. This TCR derives from a human donor in good health (CMV status not recorded). Some clones in this sample may be carry-over from other donors' samples. The CDR3 reads CASSTAGALGYTF. CDR3 in DNA: TGTGCCAGCAGCACGGCGGGGGCGCTTGGCTACACCTTC.